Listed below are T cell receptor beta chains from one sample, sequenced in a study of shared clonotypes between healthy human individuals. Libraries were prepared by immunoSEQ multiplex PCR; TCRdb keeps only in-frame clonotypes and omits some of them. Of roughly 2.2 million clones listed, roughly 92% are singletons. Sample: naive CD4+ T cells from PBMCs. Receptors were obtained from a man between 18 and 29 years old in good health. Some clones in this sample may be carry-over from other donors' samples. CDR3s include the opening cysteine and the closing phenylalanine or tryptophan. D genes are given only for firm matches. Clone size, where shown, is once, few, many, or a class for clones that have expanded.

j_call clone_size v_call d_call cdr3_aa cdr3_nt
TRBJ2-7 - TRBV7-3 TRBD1 CASSPRQGDEQYF TGTGCCAGCAGCCCACGACAGGGGGACGAGCAGTACTTC
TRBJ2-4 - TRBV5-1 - CASSSSGVGNIQYF TGCGCCAGCAGCTCATCAGGGGTCGGAAACATTCAGTACTTC
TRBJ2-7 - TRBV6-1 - CASSEARGTLEQYF TGTGCCAGCAGTGAAGCGAGAGGGACCCTCGAGCAGTACTTC
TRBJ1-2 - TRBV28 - CATGPRNYGYTF TGTGCCACCGGGCCTCGTAACTATGGCTACACCTTC
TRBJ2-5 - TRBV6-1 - CASRGWGQGEETQYF TGTGCCAGCAGGGGGTGGGGGCAGGGTGAAGAGACCCAGTACTTC
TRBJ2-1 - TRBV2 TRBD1 CASRETGISYNEQFF TGTGCCAGCAGAGAGACAGGGATCTCCTACAATGAGCAGTTCTTC
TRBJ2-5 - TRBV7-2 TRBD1 CASSLEDRGWETQYF TGTGCCAGCAGCTTAGAGGACAGGGGTTGGGAGACCCAGTACTTC
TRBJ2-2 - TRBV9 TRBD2 CASSDSGRSTGELFF TGTGCCAGCAGTGATAGCGGGAGGTCCACCGGGGAGCTGTTTTTT
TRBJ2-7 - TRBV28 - CASSRRLPNEQYF TGTGCCAGCAGTAGACGGCTCCCTAACGAGCAGTACTTC
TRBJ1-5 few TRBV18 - CASSPRAAQINQPQHF TGTGCCAGCTCACCACGGGCAGCACAGATAAATCAGCCCCAGCATTTT
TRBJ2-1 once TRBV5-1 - CASSWDGDSYNEQFF TGCGCCAGCAGTTGGGACGGTGATTCCTACAATGAGCAGTTCTTC
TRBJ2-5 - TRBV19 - CASSISPGMIETQYF TGTGCCAGTAGTATATCCCCAGGGATGATAGAGACCCAGTACTTC
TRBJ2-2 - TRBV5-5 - CASIPGHRGGTGELFF TGTGCCAGCATACCGGGGCACCGGGGTGGCACCGGGGAGCTGTTTTTT
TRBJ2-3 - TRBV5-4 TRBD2 CASSFRLAGSTDTQYF TGTGCCAGCAGCTTTCGACTAGCGGGCAGTACAGATACGCAGTATTTT
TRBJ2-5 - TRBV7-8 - CASSPPTYAQETQYF TGTGCCAGCAGCCCTCCTACCTACGCTCAAGAGACCCAGTACTTC
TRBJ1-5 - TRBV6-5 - CASGPLSQPQHF TGTGCCAGCGGTCCGCTCTCCCAGCCCCAGCATTTT
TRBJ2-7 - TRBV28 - CASSYGSGSSYEQYF TGTGCCAGCAGTTACGGGTCAGGGAGCTCCTACGAGCAGTACTTC
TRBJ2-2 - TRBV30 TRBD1 CAQETRDRMNTGELFF TGTGCTCAGGAGACCCGGGACAGGATGAACACCGGGGAGCTGTTTTTT
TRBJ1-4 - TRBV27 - CASSSGVGGNEKLFF TGTGCCAGCAGTTCCGGGGTAGGAGGGAATGAAAAACTGTTTTTT
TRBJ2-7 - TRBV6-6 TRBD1 CASSPGQYYEQYF TGTGCCAGCAGCCCGGGACAGTACTACGAGCAGTACTTC
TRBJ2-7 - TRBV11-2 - CASSLHLDYEQYF TGTGCCAGCAGCTTACATCTAGACTACGAGCAGTACTTC
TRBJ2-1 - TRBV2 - CASRFRVGNEQFF TGTGCCAGCAGATTCAGGGTTGGCAATGAGCAGTTCTTC
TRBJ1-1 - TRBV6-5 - CASSAYRNTEAFF TGTGCCAGCAGTGCTTACAGGAACACTGAAGCTTTCTTT
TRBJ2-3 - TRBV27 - CASSSPSSTSTDTQYF TGTGCCAGCAGTTCACCCTCCAGCACTAGCACAGATACGCAGTATTTT
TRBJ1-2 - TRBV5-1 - CASSLVAGSDGYTF TGCGCCAGCAGCTTGGTGGCGGGAAGTGACGGCTACACCTTC
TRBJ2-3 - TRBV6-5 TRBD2 CASRRTSGRFDTQYF TGTGCCAGCAGACGCACTAGCGGGAGGTTTGATACGCAGTATTTT
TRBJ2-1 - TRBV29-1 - CSVLEYYNEQFF TGCAGCGTACTGGAATATTACAATGAGCAGTTCTTC
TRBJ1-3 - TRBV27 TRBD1 CASSLSWDRELISGNTIYF TGTGCCAGCAGTTTATCTTGGGACAGGGAACTAATCTCTGGAAACACCATATATTTT
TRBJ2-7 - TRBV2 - CASRLAGFYEQYF TGTGCCAGCAGACTAGCAGGGTTCTACGAGCAGTACTTC
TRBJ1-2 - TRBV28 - CASSPAGSGNNYGYTF TGTGCCAGCAGCCCGGCCGGGTCGGGTAATAACTATGGCTACACCTTC
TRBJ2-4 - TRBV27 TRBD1 CASSGGQGIKNIQYF TGTGCCAGCAGTGGGGGACAGGGTATTAAAAACATTCAGTACTTC
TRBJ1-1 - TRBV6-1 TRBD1 CASQGGQGASRAFF TGTGCCAGCCAGGGAGGGCAGGGGGCCTCTCGGGCTTTCTTT
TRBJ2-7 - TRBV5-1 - CASSPRTGERGEVVYEQYF TGCGCCAGCAGCCCCCGGACTGGAGAAAGGGGAGAAGTTGTCTACGAGCAGTACTTC
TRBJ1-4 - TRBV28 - CASSLEEKLFF TGTGCCAGCAGTTTGGAGGAAAAACTGTTTTTT
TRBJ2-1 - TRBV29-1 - CSVASGRYNEQFF TGCAGCGTTGCCAGCGGACGATACAATGAGCAGTTCTTC
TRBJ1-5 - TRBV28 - CASSLGLDNEPQHF TGTGCCAGCAGTTTGGGTCTGGATAATGAGCCCCAGCATTTT
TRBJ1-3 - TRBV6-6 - CASSYSRPSSGNTIYF TGTGCCAGCAGTTACTCCCGGCCCTCCTCTGGAAACACCATATATTTT
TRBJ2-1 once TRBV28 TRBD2 CASSPGGFSYNEQFF TGTGCCAGCAGTCCGGGGGGTTTCTCCTACAATGAGCAGTTCTTC
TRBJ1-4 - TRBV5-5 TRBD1 CASSLVVTGATNEKLFF TGTGCCAGCAGCTTGGTCGTGACAGGGGCAACTAATGAAAAACTGTTTTTT
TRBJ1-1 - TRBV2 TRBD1 CASRGQVNTEAFF TGTGCCAGCCGAGGACAGGTGAACACTGAAGCTTTCTTT
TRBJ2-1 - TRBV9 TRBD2 CASSVDTGGPDEQFF TGTGCCAGCAGCGTAGATACGGGAGGGCCTGATGAGCAGTTCTTC
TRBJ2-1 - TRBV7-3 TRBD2 CASSPLTQAGGSGNEQFF TGTGCCAGCAGCCCACTAACCCAAGCGGGAGGGAGTGGAAATGAGCAGTTCTTC
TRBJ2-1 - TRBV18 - CASSPPSSLEQFF TGTGCCAGCTCACCACCGTCCTCCCTTGAGCAGTTCTTC
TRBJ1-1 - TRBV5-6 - CASSKGTEKAFF TGTGCCAGCAGCAAAGGGACGGAGAAAGCTTTCTTT
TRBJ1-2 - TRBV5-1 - CASSLAGSPWIYYGYTF TGCGCCAGCAGCTTGGCTGGCAGCCCGTGGATTTACTATGGCTACACCTTC